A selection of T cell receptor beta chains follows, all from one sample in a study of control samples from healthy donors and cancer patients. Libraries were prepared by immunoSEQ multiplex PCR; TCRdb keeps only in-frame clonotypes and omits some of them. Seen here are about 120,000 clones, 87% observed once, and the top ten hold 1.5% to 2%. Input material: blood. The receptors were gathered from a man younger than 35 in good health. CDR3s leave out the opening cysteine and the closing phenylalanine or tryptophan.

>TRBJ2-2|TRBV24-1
ATSDPGPSGELF
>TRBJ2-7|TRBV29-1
SVEVATASYEQY
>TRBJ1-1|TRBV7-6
ASSNRPDTEAF
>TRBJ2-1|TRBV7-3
ASSLDRGQYNEQF
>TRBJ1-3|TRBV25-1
ASSRISGNTIY
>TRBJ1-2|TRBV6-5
ASSSAHTGDYGYT
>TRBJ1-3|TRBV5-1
ASSPGTGTGNTIY
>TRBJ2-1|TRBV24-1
ATSSSSGQGIINEQF
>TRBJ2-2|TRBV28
ASSPLTSANTGELF
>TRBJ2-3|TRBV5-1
ASSNSLFTDTQY